The rows below give T cell receptor beta chains drawn from one sample of a study of breast tumors, draining lymph nodes, adjacent tissues. A single record per CDR3 protein comes from TCRdb applying MiXCR to the multiplex PCR reads. The table shows 12,000 or so distinct CDR3 sequences, with 40% to 55% occurring only once. The sample was tumor-adjacent breast tissue. These TCRs come from a female donor with breast cancer. Some clones in this sample may be carry-over from other donors' samples. CDR3s include the opening cysteine and the closing phenylalanine or tryptophan. The order of the fields is J gene, V gene, clone size, D gene, CDR3 DNA, CDR3 protein. A D gene is named only where the DNA matches it firmly. Expanded clones get a size class; other rows say once, few or many, or leave the size out.

TRBJ2-3 | TRBV15 | NA | NA | TGTGCCACCAGCAGAGACGATGGGGGGTTAGGCACCACAGATACGCAGTATTTT | CATSRDDGGLGTTDTQYF
TRBJ1-2 | TRBV4-2 | NA | TRBD1 | TGTGCCAGCAGCCAAGGGGGGACAGGGGGCTACACCTTC | CASSQGGTGGYTF
TRBJ2-2 | TRBV20-1 | NA | NA | TGCAGTGCTAGAGATCGTAGAAGCCCCGGGGAGCTGTTTTTT | CSARDRRSPGELFF
TRBJ1-2 | TRBV2 | many | NA | TGTGCCAGCAGCGGAGAGACGACAGGTTCAAACTATGGCTACACCTTC | CASSGETTGSNYGYTF
TRBJ1-2 | TRBV29-1 | many | NA | TGCAGCGTTGATTTAGTGAACTATGGCTACACCTTC | CSVDLVNYGYTF
TRBJ2-7 | TRBV20-1 | NA | NA | TGCAGTGCTATCCTCCGGGACTCCACCTACGAGCAGTACTTC | CSAILRDSTYEQYF
TRBJ2-7 | TRBV2 | few | TRBD1 | TGTGCCAGCAGATCGACAGGGGGAGGATACGAGCAGTACTTT | CASRSTGGGYEQYF
TRBJ2-5 | TRBV7-8 | many | NA | TGTGCCAGCAGCACCAACACGAACCAAGAGACCCAGTACTTC | CASSTNTNQETQYF
TRBJ2-5 | TRBV11-2 | many | TRBD1 | TGTGCCAGCAGCTTAGATCGCAGGGGGGAGACCCAGTACTTC | CASSLDRRGETQYF
TRBJ1-1 | TRBV7-8 | many | TRBD1 | TGTGCCAGCAGCGTAAGGACAGGGGTCATGAACACTGAAGCTTTCTTT | CASSVRTGVMNTEAFF
TRBJ1-2 | TRBV20-1 | once | TRBD1 | TGCAGTGCAAACGACCTCGGACAGGGGGCGCTTTATGGCTACACCTTC | CSANDLGQGALYGYTF
TRBJ2-1 | TRBV28 | many | TRBD2 | TGTGCCAGCAGTTTATTTACTAGCGGTAACAATGAGCAGTTCTTC | CASSLFTSGNNEQFF
TRBJ2-2 | TRBV9 | NA | NA | TGTGCCAGCAGCCCCCCCGGGAGCGCCGAAACCGGGGAGCTGTTTTTT | CASSPPGSAETGELFF